This TCR beta chain derives from a study of blood T cells in healthy people across ages. CDR1 and CDR2 from the germline V gene are SGHRS and YFSETQ. V lost 4 bases and J 8 bases, leaving 15 bases between the germline ends. The CDR3 has 13 residues. In its sample, this clonotype was seen a few times. Using a J-beta primer mix together with a sample-barcoded 5' primer, a second PCR was run for roughly 6 to 12 cycles. Via MiXCR, TCRdb re-called the 5' RACE reads, giving one row per CDR3 protein. Of 800,000 to 950,000 distinct CDR3 sequences listed, 35% to 40% are singletons. This sequence was found in a man aged 18 to 29 in good health. V is TRBV5-1 and J is TRBJ1-2; possible D gene TRBD1, 6 bases. The sequenced sample consisted of blood. CDR3 protein: CASSAGQLTGYTF. The DNA of the CDR3 is TGCGCCAGCAGCGCGGGACAACTCACCGGCTACACCTTC.